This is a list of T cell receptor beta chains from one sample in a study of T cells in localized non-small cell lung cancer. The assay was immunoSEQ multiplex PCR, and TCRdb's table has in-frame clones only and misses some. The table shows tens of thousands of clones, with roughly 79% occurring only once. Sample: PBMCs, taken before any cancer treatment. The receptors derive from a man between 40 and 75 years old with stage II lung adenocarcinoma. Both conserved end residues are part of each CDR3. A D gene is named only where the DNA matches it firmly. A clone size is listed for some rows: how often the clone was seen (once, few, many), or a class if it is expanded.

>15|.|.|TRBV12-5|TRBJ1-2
CASGLVAGRDYGYTF
TGTGCTAGTGGTTTGGTAGCGGGGAGGGACTATGGCTACACCTTC
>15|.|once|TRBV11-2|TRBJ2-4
CASSRDPYPEAIQYF
TGTGCCAGCAGCCGGGACCCATACCCTGAGGCCATTCAGTACTTC
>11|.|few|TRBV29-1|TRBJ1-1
CSAKGVTEAFF
TGCAGCGCTAAGGGGGTCACTGAAGCTTTCTTT
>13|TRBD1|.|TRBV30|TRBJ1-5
CAWGTGPNQPQHF
TGTGCCTGGGGGACAGGGCCTAATCAGCCCCAGCATTTT
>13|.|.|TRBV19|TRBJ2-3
CASSSGHPDTQYF
TGTGCCAGTAGTTCAGGACACCCAGATACGCAGTATTTT
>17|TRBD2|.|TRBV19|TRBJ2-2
CASSIRAGGPNTGELFF
TGTGCCAGTAGTATCAGAGCGGGAGGGCCGAACACCGGGGAGCTGTTTTTT
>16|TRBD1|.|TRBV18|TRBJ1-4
CASSDQQGQNNEKLFF
TGTGCCAGCTCCGATCAGCAGGGACAGAATAATGAAAAACTGTTTTTT
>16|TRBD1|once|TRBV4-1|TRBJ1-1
CASSQDPDRGPTEAFF
TGCGCCAGCAGCCAAGACCCGGACAGGGGGCCCACTGAAGCTTTCTTT
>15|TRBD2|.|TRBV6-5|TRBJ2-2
CASSYGGTSGGELFF
TGTGCCAGCAGTTACGGAGGGACTAGCGGCGGGGAGCTGTTTTTT
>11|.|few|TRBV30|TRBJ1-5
CAWSVGQPQHF
TGTGCCTGGAGTGTGGGTCAGCCCCAGCATTTT
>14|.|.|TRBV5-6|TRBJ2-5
CASSLGGNQETQYF
TGTGCCAGCAGCTTGGGGGGGAACCAAGAGACCCAGTACTTC
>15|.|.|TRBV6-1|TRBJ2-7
CASSGPTVASYEQYF
TGTGCCAGCAGTGGGCCGACCGTCGCCTCCTACGAGCAGTACTTC
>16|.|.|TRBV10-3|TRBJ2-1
CAISESKQGTYNEQFF
TGTGCCATCAGTGAGTCAAAACAGGGAACCTACAATGAGCAGTTCTTC
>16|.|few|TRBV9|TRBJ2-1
CASSVTAVVSYNEQFF
TGTGCCAGCAGCGTAACCGCGGTCGTCTCCTACAATGAGCAGTTCTTC
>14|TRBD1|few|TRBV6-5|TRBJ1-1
CASIDGTGSPEAFF
TGTGCCAGCATAGACGGGACAGGGAGCCCTGAAGCTTTCTTT
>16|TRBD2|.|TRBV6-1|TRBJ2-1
CASSELGGSSYNEQFF
TGTGCCAGCAGTGAATTGGGGGGGAGCTCCTACAATGAGCAGTTCTTC
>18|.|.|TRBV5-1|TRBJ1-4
CASSLATAGGFENEKLFF
TGCGCCAGCAGCTTGGCGACGGCTGGGGGTTTTGAGAATGAAAAACTGTTTTTT
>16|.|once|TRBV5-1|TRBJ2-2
CASSLAGHSNTGELFF
TGCGCCAGCAGCTTGGCGGGACATTCGAACACCGGGGAGCTGTTTTTT
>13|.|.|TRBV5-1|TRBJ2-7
CASSFTGSYEQYF
TGCGCCAGCAGCTTTACAGGGTCCTACGAGCAGTACTTC
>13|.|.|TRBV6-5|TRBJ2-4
CASSPVDINIQYF
TGTGCCAGCAGTCCCGTCGACATAAACATTCAGTACTTC
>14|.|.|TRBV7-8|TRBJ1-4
CASGQPSTNEKLFF
TGTGCCAGCGGGCAGCCTTCAACTAATGAAAAACTGTTTTTT
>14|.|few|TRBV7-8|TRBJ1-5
CASSYDRTDQPQHF
TGTGCCAGCAGCTACGACAGGACTGATCAGCCCCAGCATTTT
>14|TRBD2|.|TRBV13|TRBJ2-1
CASRTSGRAYEQFF
TGTGCCAGCAGGACTAGCGGGAGGGCCTATGAGCAGTTCTTC